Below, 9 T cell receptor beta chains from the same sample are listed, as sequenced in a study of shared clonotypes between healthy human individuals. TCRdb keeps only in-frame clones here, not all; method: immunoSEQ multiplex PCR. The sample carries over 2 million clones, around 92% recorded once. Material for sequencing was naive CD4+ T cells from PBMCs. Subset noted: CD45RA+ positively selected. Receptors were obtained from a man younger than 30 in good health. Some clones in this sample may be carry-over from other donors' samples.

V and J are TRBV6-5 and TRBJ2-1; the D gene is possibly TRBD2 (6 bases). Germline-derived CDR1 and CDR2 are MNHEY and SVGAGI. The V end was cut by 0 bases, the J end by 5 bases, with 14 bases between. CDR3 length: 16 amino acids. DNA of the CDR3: TGTGCCAGCAGTTACTCGGGGAGGCCTAGGAACAATGAGCAGTTCTTC. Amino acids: CASSYSGRPRNNEQFF.

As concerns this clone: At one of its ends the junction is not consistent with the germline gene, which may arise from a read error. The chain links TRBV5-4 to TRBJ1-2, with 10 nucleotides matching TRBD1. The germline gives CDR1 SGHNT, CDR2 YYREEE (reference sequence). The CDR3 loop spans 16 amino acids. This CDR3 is CASRLEMTGGPNGYTF. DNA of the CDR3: TGTGCCAGCAGGTTGGAAATGACAGGGGGCCCCAATGGCTACACCTTC. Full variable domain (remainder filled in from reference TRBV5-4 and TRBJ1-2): ETGVTQSPTHLIKTRGQQVTLRCSSQSGHNTVSWYQQALGQGPQFIFQYYREEENGRGNFPPRFSGLQFPNYSSELNVNALELDDSALYLCASRLEMTGGPNGYTFGSGTRLTVV.

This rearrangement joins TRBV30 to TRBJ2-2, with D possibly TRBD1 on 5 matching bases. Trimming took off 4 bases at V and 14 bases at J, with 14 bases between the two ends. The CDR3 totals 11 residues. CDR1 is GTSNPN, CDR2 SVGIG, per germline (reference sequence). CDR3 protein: CAWKFGRTLFF. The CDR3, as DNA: TGTGCCTGGAAGTTCGGCAGGACACTGTTTTTT.

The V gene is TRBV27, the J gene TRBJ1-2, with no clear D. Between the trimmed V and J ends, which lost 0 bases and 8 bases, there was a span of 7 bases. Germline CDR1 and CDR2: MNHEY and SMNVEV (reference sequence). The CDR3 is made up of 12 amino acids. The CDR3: CASSLSGRGYTF. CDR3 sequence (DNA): TGTGCCAGCAGTTTATCAGGACGGGGCTACACCTTC.

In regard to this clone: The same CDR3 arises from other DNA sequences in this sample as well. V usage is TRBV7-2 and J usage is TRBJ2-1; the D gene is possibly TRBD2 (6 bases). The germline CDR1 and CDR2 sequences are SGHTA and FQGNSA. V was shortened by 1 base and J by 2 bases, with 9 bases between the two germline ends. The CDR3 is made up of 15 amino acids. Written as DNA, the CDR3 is TGTGCCAGCAGCTTAGGAGGACTAACCTACAATGAGCAGTTCTTC. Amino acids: CASSLGGLTYNEQFF.

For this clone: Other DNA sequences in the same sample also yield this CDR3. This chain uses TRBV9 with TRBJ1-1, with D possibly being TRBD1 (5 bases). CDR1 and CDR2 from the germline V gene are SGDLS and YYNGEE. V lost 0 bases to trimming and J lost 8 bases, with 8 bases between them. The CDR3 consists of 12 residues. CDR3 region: CASSVVGGEAFF. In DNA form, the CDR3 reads TGTGCCAGCAGCGTAGTTGGGGGGGAAGCTTTCTTT.

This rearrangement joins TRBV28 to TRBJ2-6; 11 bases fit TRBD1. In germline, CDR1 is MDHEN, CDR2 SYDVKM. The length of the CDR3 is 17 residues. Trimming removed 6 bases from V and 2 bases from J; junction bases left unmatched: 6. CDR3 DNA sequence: TGTGCCAGCAGGGCCGGGACAGGGGGGGCTGGGGCCAACGTCCTGACTTTC. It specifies CASRAGTGGAGANVLTF.

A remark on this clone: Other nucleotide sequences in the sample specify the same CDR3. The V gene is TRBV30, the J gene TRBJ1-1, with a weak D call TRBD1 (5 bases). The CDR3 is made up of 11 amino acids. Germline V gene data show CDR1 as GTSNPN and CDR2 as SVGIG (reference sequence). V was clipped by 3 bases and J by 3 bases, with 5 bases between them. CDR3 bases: TGTGCCTGGAGGGGGGACACTGAAGCTTTCTTT. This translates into CAWRGDTEAFF.

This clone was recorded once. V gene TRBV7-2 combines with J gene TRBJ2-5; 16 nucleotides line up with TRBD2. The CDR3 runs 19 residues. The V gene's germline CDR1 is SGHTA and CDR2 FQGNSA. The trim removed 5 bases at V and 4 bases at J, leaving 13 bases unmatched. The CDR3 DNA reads TGTGCCAGCAGCGCAGGGGGACTAGCGGGAGGGAATCCTGGAGAGACCCAGTACTTC. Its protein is CASSAGGLAGGNPGETQYF.